These 28 T cell receptor beta chains share one sample of origin, sequenced in a study of blood T cell repertoires in COVID-19. Libraries were prepared by immunoSEQ multiplex PCR; TCRdb keeps only in-frame clonotypes and omits some of them. The sample lists around 150,000 clones, about 90% occurring once. What was sequenced was peripheral blood. Receptor source: a man between 25 and 39 years old with COVID-19, enrolled during active disease.

The chain uses TRBV25-1 and TRBJ1-2; a weak D match, TRBD1 (6 bases). CDR1 and CDR2 from the germline V gene are MGHDK and SYGVNS. V shed 8 bases and J shed 4 bases, with 20 bases lying between them. The CDR3 is made up of 15 amino acids. The CDR3, as DNA: TGTGCCAGCCAGAGTAGAGGCAGGGGAAGCTATGGCTACACCTTC. As protein: CASQSRGRGSYGYTF.

The chain is built from TRBV5-1 and TRBJ2-2; 10 bases match TRBD2. The J segment lost 7 bases and the V segment lost 3 bases, leaving 6 bases of the junction unmatched. The CDR3 has 15 amino acids. Germline CDR1 and CDR2: SGHRS and YFSETQ. DNA of the CDR3: TGCGCCAGCAGCTACACTAGCGGGGTATACGGGGAGCTGTTTTTT. Amino acid sequence: CASSYTSGVYGELFF.

The chain employs TRBV30 and TRBJ1-5; D perhaps matches TRBD1 (6 bases). Between the trimmed V and J ends, which lost 0 bases and 7 bases, there was a span of 13 bases. Germline V gene sequence: CDR1 GTSNPN, CDR2 SVGIG (reference sequence). The CDR3 spans 14 residues. The CDR3 DNA reads as TGTGCCTGGAGTGTAAAGCAGGGGCGACAGCCCCAGCATTTT. Translated: CAWSVKQGRQPQHF.

The rearrangement uses TRBV7-3 and TRBJ2-3; TRBD2 aligns across 10 bases. J gave up 0 bases and V 8 bases, and 2 bases lay outside the gene matches. CDR1 and CDR2 (germline): SGHTA, FQGTGA. The CDR3 contains 14 residues. DNA of the CDR3: TGTGCCAGCGGGACTAGCGTGAGCACAGATACGCAGTATTTT. Its translation: CASGTSVSTDTQYF.

The chain joins TRBV19 to TRBJ2-5, with a tentative D call TRBD2 (7 bases). Germline-derived CDR1 and CDR2 are LNHDA and SQIVND (reference sequence). The CDR3 runs to 16 residues. Trimming took 3 bases from V and 6 from J, leaving 20 bases between them. In DNA form, the CDR3 reads TGTGCCAGTAGTATCTCGGGGAGGGGGATGAGAAAGACCCAGTACTTC. Protein product: CASSISGRGMRKTQYF. The variable domain in full, completed from reference TRBV19 and TRBJ2-5, reads DGGITQSPKYLFRKEGQNVTLSCEQNLNHDAMYWYRQDPGQGLRLIYYSQIVNDFQKGDIAEGYSVSREKKESFPLTVTSAQKNPTAFYLCASSISGRGMRKTQYFGPGTRLLVL.

The chain joins TRBV19 to TRBJ2-1; 11 bases are a match to TRBD2. The germline V gene encodes CDR1 LNHDA and CDR2 SQIVND (reference sequence). There are 15 residues in the CDR3. The J segment lost 8 bases and the V segment lost 1 base, leaving 4 bases of the junction unmatched. CDR3 protein: CASSIVAGGRDEQFF. CDR3 sequence (DNA): TGTGCCAGTAGTATAGTAGCGGGAGGGAGGGATGAGCAGTTCTTC. The entire variable domain, with the rest obtained from reference TRBV19 and TRBJ2-1, is as follows: DGGITQSPKYLFRKEGQNVTLSCEQNLNHDAMYWYRQDPGQGLRLIYYSQIVNDFQKGDIAEGYSVSREKKESFPLTVTSAQKNPTAFYLCASSIVAGGRDEQFFGPGTRLTVL.

The chain couples TRBV7-3 to TRBJ1-1, with D possibly TRBD1 on 5 matching bases. The CDR3 runs 13 residues. V lost 4 bases and J 2 bases, leaving 8 bases between the germline ends. CDR1 is SGHTA and CDR2 is FQGTGA in the germline V gene. For the CDR3, the DNA is TGTGCCAGCAGCTCAGACAGCAACACTGAAGCTTTCTTT. Its translation: CASSSDSNTEAFF.

CDR3 coding DNA: TGTGCCAGCAGCTCACGAAGGACTGGTTATATTGAAAAACTGTTTTTT. This gives the protein CASSSRRTGYIEKLFF. The chain employs TRBV7-2 and TRBJ1-4; D is ambiguous. This CDR3 has 16 residues. Germline CDR1 is SGHTA and CDR2 is FQGNSA. The V gene lost 4 bases and the J gene lost 7 bases, with 19 bases spanning the gap.

The chain combines TRBV5-6 with TRBJ1-6; D is undetermined. The CDR3 spans 12 residues. The V and J ends lost 2 bases and 8 bases respectively, with 5 bases between them. Germline V gene lookup returns CDR1 SGHDT and CDR2 YYEEEE. The CDR3 coding sequence is TGTGCCAGCAGCTTTCGTGATTCACCCCTCCACTTT. It yields the protein CASSFRDSPLHF.

CDR3 in amino acids: CATSDLPTSGGHSEQFF. As DNA, the CDR3 is TGTGCCACCAGTGATCTCCCGACTAGCGGGGGCCACAGTGAGCAGTTCTTC. The rearrangement joins TRBV24-1 to TRBJ2-1, with 12 bases identical to TRBD2. The length of the CDR3 is 17 residues. Germline lookup yields CDR1 KGHDR and CDR2 SFDVKD. Trimming took 3 bases from V and 9 from J; bases not matched to a gene: 11.

The genes are TRBV4-3 and TRBJ1-2, with D tentatively TRBD1 (5 bases). The CDR3 sequence is 13 residues long. Germline CDR1 LGHNA, CDR2 YSLEER. Trimming cost V 0 bases and J 5 bases, with 7 bases left between them. The CDR3 sequence: CASSQDRVYGYTF. The CDR3 region has the DNA TGCGCCAGCAGCCAAGACAGGGTATATGGCTACACCTTC.

This clone showed up just once. The genes are TRBV5-6 and TRBJ2-5, with TRBD2 matching over 9 bases. The V and J ends lost 2 bases and 5 bases, in that order; junction bases with no gene match: 13. The CDR3 length is 17 residues. Germline loops: CDR1 SGHDT, CDR2 YYEEEE. CDR3 nucleotide sequence: TGTGCCAGCAGCTTCGGCTTCTCTAGCGGGATTCTTGAGACCCAGTACTTC. Protein: CASSFGFSSGILETQYF.

This chain joins TRBV18 and TRBJ1-5; D not resolved. This CDR3 spans 15 amino acids. From germline, CDR1 is KGHSH and CDR2 LQKENI. V dropped 0 bases and J dropped 1 base, with 7 bases sitting between them. Here the CDR3 DNA reads TGTGCCAGCTCACCACCGCCGGGGAGCAATCAGCCCCAGCATTTT. The encoded protein is CASSPPPGSNQPQHF.

The chain has TRBV28 and TRBJ1-2, with 11 bases identical to TRBD1. V lost 8 bases, J lost 7 bases, and 6 bases stayed unmatched. Per the germline V gene, CDR1 is MDHEN and CDR2 is SYDVKM. This CDR3 has 13 amino acids. CDR3 amino acids: CASGRDRGFGYTF. DNA of the CDR3: TGTGCCAGCGGCCGGGACAGGGGGTTTGGCTACACCTTC.

The gene calls are TRBV27 and TRBJ1-1, with 9 bases aligning to TRBD1. The CDR3 is 15 residues long. J lost 3 bases, V lost 5 bases, and 7 bases had no gene match. Germline V CDR1 and CDR2: MNHEY, SMNVEV (reference sequence). This chain's CDR3 is CASSLQGAQYTEAFF. The DNA of the CDR3 is TGTGCCAGCAGTCTACAGGGGGCCCAGTACACTGAAGCTTTCTTT.

The rearrangement uses TRBV28 and TRBJ2-7; 10 nucleotides align to TRBD1. The junction had 8 bases not matched to a gene; V was cut back by 10 bases and J by 5 bases. In germline, CDR1 is MDHEN, CDR2 SYDVKM. This CDR3 is built from 13 residues. Here the CDR3 DNA reads TGTGCCACCGCCAGGACAGGGGGTGACGAGCAGTACTTC. Protein product: CATARTGGDEQYF.

The chain links TRBV27 to TRBJ2-5; D is undetermined. The germline gives CDR1 MNHEY, CDR2 SMNVEV (reference sequence). The CDR3 has 13 amino acids. V was trimmed by 2 bases and J by 1 base, leaving 5 bases between them. CDR3 sequence: CASSLTRQETQYF. CDR3 coding DNA: TGTGCCAGCAGTTTAACACGCCAAGAGACCCAGTACTTC.

The table lists this clone with a few counts. The same CDR3 is also encoded by other DNA sequences in this sample. CDR3 coding DNA: TGTGCCAGCTCACCTAGGACAGGGGATGAAAAACTGTTTTTT. Amino acid sequence: CASSPRTGDEKLFF. The chain carries TRBV18 and TRBJ1-4; TRBD1 matches at 9 bases. This CDR3 comprises 14 residues. Germline V gene data show CDR1 as KGHSH and CDR2 as LQKENI. V shed 3 bases and J 6 bases; nucleotides not matched to a gene: 2.

For the CDR3, the DNA is TGTGCCAGCAGTTACCGGGTTCCGAACACTGAAGCTTTCTTT. Translation: CASSYRVPNTEAFF. This chain joins TRBV6-6 and TRBJ1-1; D gene unclear. V lost 2 bases and J lost 1, with 8 bases in between. From germline, CDR1 is MNHNY and CDR2 SVGAGI (reference sequence). The CDR3 runs to 14 residues.

The chain uses TRBV20-1 and TRBJ1-1, with unresolved D. The CDR3 has 11 residues. Germline CDR1 is DFQATT and CDR2 is SNEGSKA (reference sequence). V lost 6 bases and J 7 bases, leaving 12 bases between the germline ends. In DNA, the CDR3 is TGCAGTGCCCGCCCCCAGATTGAAGCTTTCTTT. This encodes CSARPQIEAFF.

The genes are TRBV6-2 or TRBV6-3 and TRBJ2-5; 11 bases agree with TRBD2. The V and J ends lost 6 bases and 2 bases, in that order; junction bases with no gene match: 11. CDR1 and CDR2 from the germline V gene are MNHEY and SVGEGT. There are 17 residues in the CDR3. This CDR3 is CASSPLAGGGRQETQYF. CDR3 DNA sequence: TGTGCCAGCAGCCCTCTAGCGGGAGGTGGGCGTCAAGAGACCCAGTACTTC.

The chain combines TRBV7-2 with TRBJ1-2, with a tentative D call TRBD1 (6 bases). V was pared by 4 bases and J by 4 bases, with 16 bases between. Germline-derived CDR1 and CDR2 are SGHTA and FQGNSA. The CDR3 has 15 amino acids. CDR3 in amino acids: CASSYTGLYGYGYTF. CDR3 DNA sequence: TGTGCCAGCAGCTACACAGGGTTGTATGGCTATGGCTACACCTTC. Full variable domain (remainder filled in from reference TRBV7-2 and TRBJ1-2): GAGVSQSPSNKVTEKGKDVELRCDPISGHTALYWYRQSLGQGLEFLIYFQGNSAPDKSGLPSDRFSAERTGGSVSTLTIQRTQQEDSAVYLCASSYTGLYGYGYTFGSGTRLTVV.

This clone was seen just once. This sequence joins TRBV19 and TRBJ2-7; D is possibly TRBD1 (6 bases). The V and J ends lost 6 bases and 0 bases respectively, with 15 bases between them. The CDR3 runs 15 residues. The germline V gene encodes CDR1 LNHDA and CDR2 SQIVND (reference sequence). For the CDR3, the DNA is TGTGCCAGTAGGGTACAGGGTGATCTCTCCTACGAGCAGTACTTC. This encodes CASRVQGDLSYEQYF.

The chain links TRBV4-2 to TRBJ1-3; 7 bases map to TRBD1. This CDR3 is 17 amino acids long. V lost 4 bases, J lost 0 bases, and 9 bases stayed unmatched. Germline V lookup: CDR1 LGHNA, CDR2 YNFKEQ. CDR3 sequence: CASSPYGTANSGNTIYF. The CDR3, as DNA: TGTGCCAGCAGCCCCTACGGGACAGCGAACTCTGGAAACACCATATATTTT.

This chain joins TRBV29-1 and TRBJ1-1, with D perhaps matching TRBD1 (5 bases). In germline, CDR1 is SQVTM, CDR2 ANQGSEA. The CDR3 totals 13 residues. The ends were cut back, 4 bases at V and 11 bases at J, with 20 bases in the middle. CDR3 DNA: TGCAGCGTTGGGGCATCCGGGGGGGAAGTGGCTTTCTTT. Protein product: CSVGASGGEVAFF.

V and J are TRBV6-2 or TRBV6-3 and TRBJ2-7; no reliable D call. Germline V gives CDR1 MNHEY, CDR2 SVGEGT. V lost 2 bases, J lost 0 bases, and 11 bases lay in between. CDR3 length: 15 amino acids. The CDR3 reads CASSYASSSSYEQYF. CDR3 nucleotide sequence: TGTGCCAGCAGTTACGCCTCAAGTAGCTCCTACGAGCAGTACTTC.

The chain couples TRBV5-1 to TRBJ2-7, with TRBD1 as a possible D gene (6 bases). The CDR3 contains 14 residues. The V end was cut by 0 bases, the J end by 1 base, with 8 bases between. Germline assignment: CDR1 SGHRS and CDR2 YFSETQ. DNA of the CDR3: TGCGCCAGCAGCTTGGACGGACAGTCCTACGAGCAGTACTTC. Translation gives CASSLDGQSYEQYF.

The chain joins TRBV25-1 to TRBJ1-2; D is perhaps TRBD1 (6 bases). CDR1 is MGHDK and CDR2 is SYGVNS in the germline V gene. The CDR3 totals 11 residues. Trimming removed 8 bases at V and 6 bases at J, with 10 bases between. CDR3 region: CASSTGHGYTF. CDR3 nucleotide sequence: TGTGCCAGCTCTACAGGGCATGGCTACACCTTC.